The 30 T cell receptor beta chains in this list originate from one sample, sequenced in a study of spatial heterogeneity in lung cancer (dated by TCRdb to between 2018 and 2021). Read against the paper, the sample's time point label means: sample taken at primary tumor resection. The library relied on 5' RACE. The sequencer was a NextSeq 500. TCRdb handled the public reads itself, with Q25 trimming in fastp and clone calling in MiXCR, and kept productive beta chains. Rows with a matching CDR3 protein are joined into one entry that keeps the most common DNA and genes. Present in this sample are under 20,000 distinct CDR3 sequences, under 7% of which were seen just once. The ten largest clones represent under 13% of the sample. Results the study describes overall, beyond this receptor: The tumor nonsynonymous mutation count correlated with the number of expanded alpha and beta TCRs within the tumor.

Their recognized antigens are unknown. Sequencing was performed on lung tumor tissue, taken at surgery. These receptors were taken from a female donor with early-stage non-small cell lung cancer.

In this sample, this clonotype turned up a few times. This chain uses TRBV5-4 with TRBJ2-3; 10 bases are a match to TRBD2. CDR1 is SGHNT and CDR2 is YYREEE in the germline V gene (reference sequence). The CDR3 covers 15 residues. Trimming at V came to 4 bases and at J to 2 bases, leaving 4 bases not matched to a gene. The DNA of the CDR3 is TGTGCCAGCAGCCAGGGACTAGCGCCCACAGATACGCAGTATTTT. This translates into CASSQGLAPTDTQYF.

Relative to its sample, this clonotype is medium-sized. The chain uses TRBV10-3 and TRBJ2-7; 7 nucleotides match TRBD1. This CDR3 is built from 14 residues. V was pared by 4 bases and J by 2 bases, with 5 bases of the junction left unmatched. From germline, CDR1 is ENHRY and CDR2 SYGVKD. The CDR3 protein is CAISARDRPYEQYF. The CDR3, as DNA: TGTGCCATCAGTGCCCGGGACAGACCCTACGAGCAGTACTTC.

This clonotype was seen at least ten times. The rearrangement joins TRBV30 to TRBJ2-1, with 9 bases fitting TRBD2. V lost 8 bases and J lost 3; bases outside the gene matches: 5. Germline V gives CDR1 GTSNPN, CDR2 SVGIG (reference sequence). The CDR3 contains 13 residues. The CDR3 region has the DNA TGTGCCCGCGAGACTAGCGGCTACAATGAGCAGTTCTTC. Amino acid sequence: CARETSGYNEQFF.

This clonotype was seen only a few times. The chain links TRBV5-5 to TRBJ2-7; D is perhaps TRBD2 (5 bases). V gave up 1 base and J gave up 3 bases, with 8 bases separating them. The CDR3 loop spans 13 amino acids. Germline V lookup: CDR1 SGHKS, CDR2 YYEKEE (reference sequence). The CDR3 sequence: CASSLSGGYEQYF. In nucleotides, the CDR3 is TGTGCCAGCAGCTTGAGCGGAGGCTACGAGCAGTACTTC.

This clonotype was counted at least ten times. The chain couples TRBV5-1 to TRBJ2-1; 10 bases align to TRBD2. Germline CDR1 is SGHRS and CDR2 is YFSETQ. The CDR3 sequence is 15 residues long. Trimming removed 4 bases from V and 5 bases from J; junction bases left unmatched: 6. CDR3 in DNA: TGCGCCAGCAGCCTACCACTAGCGGGAAACAATGAGCAGTTCTTC. This gives the protein CASSLPLAGNNEQFF.

This clonotype showed up many times. The chain employs TRBV6-5 and TRBJ2-5, with D hard to call. The V gene's germline CDR1 is MNHEY and CDR2 SVGAGI. The CDR3 length is 14 residues. V lost 0 bases and J 3 bases, leaving 8 bases between the germline ends. The CDR3 nucleotides are TGTGCCAGCAGTTACTCACACAGAAAAGAGACCCAGTACTTC. Translating it yields CASSYSHRKETQYF.

The table lists this clonotype with many counts. CDR3 bases: TGTGCCAGCAGCCAGGGACAGAGCAATCAGCCCCAGCATTTT. Translated, it gives CASSQGQSNQPQHF. This chain joins TRBV7-9 and TRBJ1-5, with 7 bases identical to TRBD1. Germline V gene sequence: CDR1 SEHNR, CDR2 FQNEAQ (reference sequence). V lost 5 bases and J lost 1; bases outside the gene matches: 2. This CDR3 has 14 amino acids.

This chain links TRBV4-1 with TRBJ1-2; weak D call: TRBD1 (6 bases). CDR3 length equals 14 residues. Germline CDR1 MGHRA, CDR2 YSYEKL. The V and J ends lost 1 base and 3 bases respectively, with 9 bases between them. In nucleotides, the CDR3 is TGCGCCAGCAGCCAAGCGGACAGTTACTATGGCTACACCTTC. It yields the protein CASSQADSYYGYTF.

The chain is built from TRBV20-1 and TRBJ2-2; 12 nucleotides match TRBD1. The germline V gene has CDR1 DFQATT and CDR2 SNEGSKA (reference sequence). The CDR3 runs to 14 residues. With 6 bases clipped from V and 7 bases from J, the junction kept 6 bases outside the gene matches. The CDR3 spells CSARDRGLYGELFF. The CDR3, as DNA: TGCAGTGCGAGGGACAGGGGGCTGTACGGGGAGCTGTTTTTT.

The V call is TRBV7-2, the J call TRBJ2-3; a possible D gene is TRBD1 (6 bases). V was shortened by 4 bases and J by 1 base, with 12 bases between the two germline ends. This CDR3 spans 15 amino acids. Germline V gives CDR1 SGHTA, CDR2 FQGNSA. The CDR3 nucleotides read TGTGCCAGCAGCTCCGCAGCAGGGGGCACAGATACGCAGTATTTT. This sequence encodes CASSSAAGGTDTQYF.

This clonotype was seen at least ten times. J is TRBJ2-2 and V is TRBV10-3; TRBD1 is a possible D gene (6 bases). Looked up from germline, CDR1 is ENHRY and CDR2 is SYGVKD. Trimming left V 5 bases short and J 0 bases short, with 13 bases between. This CDR3 is 16 amino acids long. In DNA, the CDR3 is TGTGCCATCAGTACCCGGGACACCACGAACACCGGGGAGCTGTTTTTT. This gives the protein CAISTRDTTNTGELFF.

This clonotype was observed at least ten times. V is TRBV29-1 and J is TRBJ2-5, with D possibly TRBD1 on 6 matching bases. V was clipped by 5 bases and J by 3 bases, with 16 bases between them. Germline CDR1 and CDR2: SQVTM and ANQGSEA. CDR3 length: 14 residues. This CDR3 reads CSVSDRMTKETQYF. DNA of the CDR3: TGCAGCGTTTCCGACAGGATGACGAAAGAGACCCAGTACTTC.

This clonotype was counted only a few times. The V and J genes are TRBV12-3 or TRBV12-4 and TRBJ2-2; D perhaps matches TRBD2 (5 bases). This CDR3 contains 12 residues. Trimming removed 5 bases from V and 7 bases from J, with 8 bases in between. This chain's CDR3 is CASSPSIGELFF. The CDR3 bases are TGTGCCAGCAGTCCTAGCATCGGGGAGCTGTTTTTT.

This clonotype has at least ten counts. The CDR3 region is CASSRGGDRGTDTQYF. The CDR3 nucleotides read TGTGCCAGCAGCCGAGGCGGGGATAGGGGCACAGATACGCAGTATTTT. The rearrangement links TRBV7-3 to TRBJ2-3, with D perhaps matching TRBD2 (6 bases). The V and J ends lost 5 bases and 1 base respectively, with 16 bases between them. The germline CDR1 and CDR2 sequences are SGHTA and FQGTGA. The CDR3 spans 16 residues. Complete variable domain (other parts from reference TRBV7-3 and TRBJ2-3): GAGVSQTPSNKVTEKGKYVELRCDPISGHTALYWYRQSLGQGPEFLIYFQGTGAADDSGLPNDRFFAVRPEGSVSTLKIQRTERGDSAVYLCASSRGGDRGTDTQYFGPGTRLTVL.

V and J are TRBV11-2 and TRBJ2-7, with D unclear. V was trimmed by 0 bases and J by 2 bases, leaving 17 bases between them. The CDR3 loop spans 17 amino acids. Germline lookup yields CDR1 SGHAT and CDR2 FQNNGV. The CDR3 spells CASSLDLSLGRAYEQYF. CDR3 in DNA: TGTGCCAGCAGCTTAGACCTTTCTCTGGGCCGAGCCTACGAGCAGTACTTC.

This clonotype was observed at least ten times. The chain joins TRBV11-2 to TRBJ2-1; D not resolved. Per germline, CDR1 SGHAT and CDR2 FQNNGV. V was cut by 5 bases and J by 14 bases, with 19 bases left in between. The CDR3 runs to 13 residues. CDR3 bases: TGTGCCAGCAGCGTGAACTCGGACCCGGACGAGTTCTTC. Encoded protein: CASSVNSDPDEFF.

This clonotype is large. The rearrangement links TRBV7-3 to TRBJ2-1; D is ambiguous. V lost 0 bases, J lost 8 bases, and 17 bases lay in between. CDR1 and CDR2 (germline): SGHTA, FQGTGA. This CDR3 spans 16 amino acids. The CDR3 sequence is CASSLTSGALSDEQFF. CDR3 in DNA: TGTGCCAGCAGCTTAACTTCGGGTGCCCTATCGGATGAGCAGTTCTTC. The whole variable domain, remainder taken from reference TRBV7-3 and TRBJ2-1, is GAGVSQTPSNKVTEKGKYVELRCDPISGHTALYWYRQSLGQGPEFLIYFQGTGAADDSGLPNDRFFAVRPEGSVSTLKIQRTERGDSAVYLCASSLTSGALSDEQFFGPGTRLTVL.

This clonotype was seen many times. This chain links TRBV29-1 with TRBJ1-1; unclear D gene. The CDR3 extends over 13 amino acids. V was cut by 6 bases and J by 6 bases, with 17 bases left in between. Germline CDR1 reads SQVTM; CDR2 reads ANQGSEA. CDR3 protein: CSVESHRVSEAFF. In DNA form, the CDR3 reads TGCAGCGTGGAGAGCCACCGGGTCTCTGAAGCTTTCTTT.

Many counts were recorded for this clonotype. The chain has TRBV20-1 and TRBJ1-2; D is unresolved. This CDR3 has 13 residues. Germline CDR1 reads DFQATT; CDR2 reads SNEGSKA (reference sequence). V was clipped by 3 bases and J by 2 bases, with 10 bases between them. CDR3 sequence (DNA): TGCAGTGCTAGTGGGCCCCTCAACTATGGCTACACCTTC. Amino acids: CSASGPLNYGYTF.

With respect to this clonotype: Just one base apart from a much larger clone, this may be a read error. The J gene is TRBJ2-1, the V gene TRBV19; a possible D gene is TRBD1 (8 bases). CDR1 and CDR2 (germline): LNHDA, SQIVND (reference sequence). CDR3 length: 13 residues. CDR3 sequence (DNA): TGTGTCAGTTCCAACAGGGGGGGCAATGAGCAGTTCTTC. This codes for CVSSNRGGNEQFF.

This clonotype was recorded many times. The gene calls are TRBV27 and TRBJ2-1; 7 bases are shared with TRBD2. Looked up from germline, CDR1 is MNHEY and CDR2 is SMNVEV (reference sequence). Trimming removed 2 bases from V and 3 bases from J; junction bases left unmatched: 13. The CDR3 length is 18 residues. The CDR3 loop reads CASSLAQLGREFYNEQFF. The CDR3 nucleotides read TGTGCCAGCAGTTTAGCCCAGTTGGGGCGGGAGTTCTACAATGAGCAGTTCTTC.

This clonotype was observed at least ten times. J is TRBJ1-6 and V is TRBV18; possible D gene TRBD1, 6 bases. This CDR3 has 14 residues. V lost 8 bases, J lost 8 bases, and 16 bases lay in between. CDR1 and CDR2 (germline): KGHSH, LQKENI. CDR3 coding DNA: TGTGCCAGCCAGATTGGGTCAGGGGATTCACCCCTCCACTTT. Residues: CASQIGSGDSPLHF.

This clonotype was detected ten times or more. CDR3 region: CASSQARTHAQDTQYF. CDR3 in DNA: TGCGCCAGCAGCCAAGCTCGGACACATGCACAAGATACGCAGTATTTT. This sequence joins TRBV4-1 and TRBJ2-3, with TRBD1 as a possible D gene (5 bases). The CDR3 runs 16 residues. Trimming pared 1 base from V and 5 bases from J, leaving 16 bases between. The germline gives CDR1 MGHRA, CDR2 YSYEKL.

This clonotype turned up a few times. The chain combines TRBV24-1 with TRBJ2-3, with D perhaps being TRBD1 or TRBD2 (5 bases each). V was cut by 4 bases and J by 0 bases, with 16 bases left in between. The CDR3 runs to 17 residues. Germline V gene lookup returns CDR1 KGHDR and CDR2 SFDVKD. DNA for the CDR3: TGTGCCACCAGTGAGGACCGGGACCAAGCTAGCACAGATACGCAGTATTTT. Translating it yields CATSEDRDQASTDTQYF.

Relative to its sample, this clonotype is medium-sized. This rearrangement joins TRBV28 to TRBJ2-7, with 7 positions matching TRBD1. V gave up 5 bases and J gave up 2 bases; unmatched junction bases: 9. The length of the CDR3 is 15 residues. The germline V gene has CDR1 MDHEN and CDR2 SYDVKM. The CDR3 nucleotides are TGTGCCAGCAGTGGGACAGCCCGAGGGGCCTACGAGCAGTACTTC. It is translated as CASSGTARGAYEQYF.

The sample holds a few counts of this clonotype. V is TRBV5-1 and J is TRBJ1-1, with TRBD1 as a possible D gene (6 bases). Trimming removed 3 bases from V and 1 base from J, with 10 bases in between. This CDR3 is 14 amino acids long. The germline V gene has CDR1 SGHRS and CDR2 YFSETQ. The CDR3 is CASSSTGENTEAFF. DNA for the CDR3: TGCGCCAGCAGCTCGACAGGCGAGAACACTGAAGCTTTCTTT.

In this sample, this clonotype turned up many times. This chain links TRBV7-9 with TRBJ2-5; D possibly corresponds to TRBD2 (6 bases). In germline, CDR1 is SEHNR, CDR2 FQNEAQ (reference sequence). The CDR3 consists of 14 residues. Trimming pared 5 bases from V and 4 bases from J, leaving 14 bases between. CDR3 protein: CASSPGTGRETQYF. In DNA, the CDR3 is TGTGCCAGCAGCCCGGGCACCGGGAGAGAGACCCAGTACTTC.

This clonotype is classed as medium-sized. V and J are TRBV5-1 and TRBJ2-1; TRBD1 might be the D (5 bases). Germline V CDR1 and CDR2: SGHRS, YFSETQ. This CDR3 has 12 amino acids. V was trimmed by 7 bases and J by 3 bases, leaving 8 bases between them. The CDR3 sequence is CASGAGYNEQFF. For the CDR3, the DNA is TGCGCCAGCGGGGCTGGCTACAATGAGCAGTTCTTC.

This clonotype came up many times. CDR3 loop: CAISELIEAFF. Here the CDR3 DNA reads TGTGCCATCAGTGAATTGATTGAAGCTTTCTTT. The chain has TRBV10-3 and TRBJ1-1; D is ambiguous. The length of the CDR3 is 11 residues. Germline-derived CDR1 and CDR2 are ENHRY and SYGVKD. The V gene lost 3 bases and the J gene lost 7 bases, with 6 bases spanning the gap.

The sample holds many counts of this clonotype. The chain employs TRBV29-1 and TRBJ2-7; 11 positions match TRBD1. The CDR3 has 13 amino acids. The germline CDR1 and CDR2 sequences are SQVTM and ANQGSEA. The J segment lost 10 bases and the V segment lost 4 bases, leaving 9 bases of the junction unmatched. The CDR3 is CSVGSGTGGFQYF. The CDR3 bases are TGCAGCGTTGGTTCCGGGACAGGGGGGTTTCAGTACTTC.